Given below is one T cell receptor beta chain in context. TCR beta cDNA was reverse-transcribed from about 500 ng of total RNA. The reaction used a constant-region primer and ProtoScript II reverse transcriptase. Three-round nested multiplex PCR performed with slightly modified ARM-PCR produced the TCR beta libraries. TRBV1-TRBV30 forward primers and a C-beta reverse primer were used in the first two PCR rounds, which each ran for about 11 cycles. MiXCR was run by TCRdb on the multiplex PCR reads, yielding one entry per CDR3 protein. The table lists approximately 310,000 distinct CDR3 sequences, 65% of them singletons. The data belong to a study of tumor-infiltrating lymphocytes in primary liver carcinoma. Out of unsorted whole blood came the blood RNA, and germline DNA was extracted as well. This CDR3 comprises 14 residues.

The origin of this receptor is a man aged 35 to 55 with primary liver carcinoma and hepatitis B virus infection. This chain links TRBV21-1 with TRBJ2-7; the table's D call TRBD2 went unverified against the DNA. TRBV21-1 is a pseudogene segment. The sequenced sample was peripheral blood. The CDR3 DNA follows: TGTGCCAGCAGCAAAGCGGCGGTACTAGTTAGGCAGTACTTC. This codes for CASSKAAVLVRQYF.